These T cell receptor beta chains were read from a single sample in a study of blood T cell repertoires in COVID-19. Sequencing was performed with immunoSEQ multiplex PCR; in TCRdb, only in-frame clones are kept and a portion is missing. The sample comprises 150,000 to 200,000 clones, about 85% of which are singletons, and approximately 0.99% rests with the top ten. The sequencing sample was made of peripheral blood. The receptors shown here come from a man aged 60-69 years with COVID-19, enrolled during active disease. Each CDR3 is given without its conserved first and last residue.

ASSSPGQGAQEQY	13	TRBV28	TRBJ2-7
ASRPHSGTEAF	11	TRBV7-2	TRBJ1-1
ASSVGQSQGYGYT	13	TRBV2	TRBJ1-2
ASSRRQGDYGYT	12	TRBV18	TRBJ1-2
AWSVQGYQPQH	11	TRBV30	TRBJ1-5
ASSYRLGQPYEQY	13	TRBV6-5	TRBJ2-7
ASSQAGVSYEQY	12	TRBV4-2	TRBJ2-7
ASSGRPGQLRADTQY	15	TRBV6-1	TRBJ2-3
ATSDGTGGYGEQF	13	TRBV24-1	TRBJ2-1
ASSFSRPDTQY	11	TRBV11-2	TRBJ2-3
ASSQEAGIGELF	12	TRBV4-2	TRBJ2-2
ASSPASGHTGELF	13	TRBV18	TRBJ2-2
ASSLSGLAGGGVKDTQY	17	TRBV28	TRBJ2-3
ASSLDGSSYNEQF	13	TRBV5-4	TRBJ2-1
ASSVLAGGADEQF	13	TRBV9	TRBJ2-1
ASSSPAGTSGSTDTQY	16	TRBV28	TRBJ2-3
ASSADRTTSYGYT	13	TRBV2	TRBJ1-2
ASSPGTGSGYT	11	TRBV18	TRBJ1-2
ASSLGGSPRNSPLH	14	TRBV5-1	TRBJ1-6
ASSLDGDNVEQY	12	TRBV5-1	TRBJ2-7
AISVTETYYEQY	12	TRBV10-3	TRBJ2-7
ASSVSGTGSVEQY	13	TRBV5-1	TRBJ2-7
ASSLGGTNYGYT	12	TRBV11-2	TRBJ1-2
ASSLEGPGGNLGPQH	15	TRBV7-2	TRBJ1-5
ASSLGQGADTQY	12	TRBV5-1	TRBJ2-3
ASSVGGFTEAF	11	TRBV9	TRBJ1-1
ASSGKDRGWDTGELF	15	TRBV9	TRBJ2-2
AISESVRGYEQY	12	TRBV10-3	TRBJ2-7
ASLKDRNQPQH	11	TRBV18	TRBJ1-5
SAWTGIPGELF	11	TRBV29-1	TRBJ2-2
SGGQPEAF	8	TRBV29-1	TRBJ1-1
ASSLRRARRQY	11	TRBV7-2	TRBJ2-7
ASSPGLAGGEDEQF	14	TRBV7-9	TRBJ2-1
ASSLGTGNQPQH	12	TRBV5-6	TRBJ1-5
ASSVYRGQPQH	11	TRBV2	TRBJ1-5
ASSLWTRMGMNTEAF	15	TRBV7-8	TRBJ1-1
ASSAWQGALNEQF	13	TRBV9	TRBJ2-1
ASSQLGGSGTEAF	13	TRBV3-1/TRBV3-2	TRBJ1-1
ASSGLAGGLWDEQY	14	TRBV7-9	TRBJ2-7
ASRGDRGNGYT	11	TRBV2	TRBJ1-2
ASSVEGGEEKLF	12	TRBV9	TRBJ1-4